These T cell receptor beta chains were read from a single sample in a study of CD8+CD57+ T cells in acquired aplastic anemia. TCRdb reprocessed the reads with MiXCR, giving one entry per CDR3 protein. This table holds approximately 470,000 distinct CDR3 sequences, around a third found once. The sample was sorted CD4+, CD8+, or CD8+CD57+ T cells (not recorded which) from PBMCs. These receptors came from a human donor with aplastic anemia. Both conserved end residues are part of each CDR3. Fields, in order: V gene, clone size, J gene, D gene, CDR3 DNA, CDR3 protein. A D gene is named only where the DNA matches it firmly. Clone size is stated in some rows and not others, as once, few, many or a class when expanded.

>TRBV5-5|.|TRBJ2-3|TRBD2
TGTGCCAGCAGGGAACCTAGCGGGAGGACAGATACGCAGTATTTT
CASREPSGRTDTQYF
>TRBV5-1|many|TRBJ2-7|.
TGCGCCAGCAGCTTGGGGGGCAGGGACTACGAGCAGTACTTC
CASSLGGRDYEQYF
>TRBV3-1|.|TRBJ1-4|.
TGTGCCAGCAGCCGGTCAGGGACGGTCGATGAAAAACTGTTTTTT
CASSRSGTVDEKLFF
>TRBV29-1|many|TRBJ1-4|.
TGCAGCGGATGGGGTGAAAAACTGTTTTTT
CSGWGEKLFF
>TRBV3-1|.|TRBJ2-3|TRBD2
TGTGCCAGCAGGAGTCAGCGGGGGGGCCCAGATACGCAGTATTTT
CASRSQRGGPDTQYF
>TRBV7-2|many|TRBJ1-5|.
TGTGCCAGCAGCCTAGAACAGGAATATAGCAATCAGCCCCAGCATTTT
CASSLEQEYSNQPQHF
>TRBV24-1|few|TRBJ2-6|.
TGTGCCAGCAGTGAGGCCCCGAGAGGGTCTGGGGCCAACGTCCTGACTTTC
CASSEAPRGSGANVLTF
>TRBV2|.|TRBJ2-7|TRBD2
TGTGCCAGCAGCTATAGCGGGAGTAGAGCGAACGAGCAGTACTTC
CASSYSGSRANEQYF
>TRBV9|.|TRBJ1-5|TRBD1
TGTGCCAGCTCCCCGGGGAGGGGGCCTCAGCTCCAGCATTTT
CASSPGRGPQLQHF
>TRBV7-9|many|TRBJ1-6|.
TGTGCCAGCAGCTATAGGGCGGATTCACCCCTCCACTTT
CASSYRADSPLHF
>TRBV12-3/TRBV12-4|few|TRBJ1-5|TRBD1
TGTGCCAGCAGTCCCGATCCAGCCAGGGGGCGGTTTAATCAGCCCCAGCATTTT
CASSPDPARGRFNQPQHF
>TRBV5-1|many|TRBJ1-2|.
TGCGCCAGCAGCTTGGCCGGGGCAGGTGTGGAGGGCTACACCTTC
CASSLAGAGVEGYTF
>TRBV27|many|TRBJ2-7|TRBD1
TGTGCCAGCAGTTTAAGGACAGGCGTATCCTACGAGCAGTACTTC
CASSLRTGVSYEQYF
>TRBV10-3|once|TRBJ1-5|.
TGTGCCATCAGTGAACAAGGTTCAAATCAGCCCCAGCATTTT
CAISEQGSNQPQHF
>TRBV20-1|.|TRBJ1-1|.
TGCAGTGCTAGAGACCCCAGTGGGAACACTGAAGCTTTCTTT
CSARDPSGNTEAFF
>TRBV4-2|.|TRBJ1-6|.
TGTGCCAGCAGCTCCGTGAGGATGGAAAATAATTCACCCCTCCACTTT
CASSSVRMENNSPLHF
>TRBV25-1|many|TRBJ2-5|TRBD2
TGTGCCAGCAGTGATATGTGGCGACTAGCGGGAGTGACGGTCATCGAGACCCAGTACTTC
CASSDMWRLAGVTVIETQYF
>TRBV12-3/TRBV12-4|.|TRBJ1-6|.
TGTGCCAGCAGCTTGATTTTTTCACCCCTCCACTTT
CASSLIFSPLHF
>TRBV19|.|TRBJ2-1|.
TGTGCCAGTAGGGGCCAGGGCTTACCCTACAATGAGCAGTTCTTC
CASRGQGLPYNEQFF
>TRBV5-1|.|TRBJ2-7|.
TGCGCCAGCAGCTTGGCTAGGGTTGGCGAGCAGTACTTC
CASSLARVGEQYF
>TRBV29-1|.|TRBJ2-2|.
TGCAGCGCCCGAGGGGGGGGAAACGCGAACACCGGGGAGCTGTTTTTT
CSARGGGNANTGELFF
>TRBV29-1|.|TRBJ1-3|.
TGCAGCGTTGGGGGTGTCTCTGGAAACACCATATATTTT
CSVGGVSGNTIYF
>TRBV7-8|many|TRBJ2-5|TRBD2
TGTGCCAGCAGCCCACTAGCGGGGGGGCTGGAGACCCAGTACTTC
CASSPLAGGLETQYF
>TRBV19|many|TRBJ2-3|.
TGTGCCAGTAGTATGGCTCCCACTAGCACAGATACGCAGTATTTT
CASSMAPTSTDTQYF
>TRBV10-3|.|TRBJ2-7|TRBD1
TGTGCCATCAGTGTGGACAGGGGTGACTACGAGCAGTACTTC
CAISVDRGDYEQYF
>TRBV18|few|TRBJ1-5|.
TGTGCCAGCTCATGGGTGGAGGGGGGCGACCAGCCCCAGCATTTT
CASSWVEGGDQPQHF
>TRBV30|few|TRBJ1-5|TRBD1
TGTGCCTGGAGCGCGGGACAGGGTTATAGTCAGCCCCAGCATTTT
CAWSAGQGYSQPQHF
>TRBV6-2/TRBV6-3|.|TRBJ2-7|.
TGTGCCAGCAGTTACCCGAGGCAGGGGTCACACCACGAGCAGTACTTC
CASSYPRQGSHHEQYF
>TRBV19|many|TRBJ1-4|.
TGTGCCAGTAGTTTCCGACAGGCGATTAATGAAAAACTGTTTTTT
CASSFRQAINEKLFF
>TRBV19|.|TRBJ1-5|.
TGTGCCAGTAGTGTGGGACTAGCGGGCAATCAGCCCCAGCATTTT
CASSVGLAGNQPQHF
>TRBV7-3|many|TRBJ2-7|TRBD1
TGTGCCAGCAGCGTACAGGGGGCTGGGGAGCAGTACTTC
CASSVQGAGEQYF
>TRBV4-3|.|TRBJ2-1|.
TGCGCCAGCAGCCCGACTGAGAGCTCCTACAATGAGCAGTTCTTC
CASSPTESSYNEQFF
>TRBV12-5|.|TRBJ2-7|TRBD1
TGTGCTAGTGGCGTAAGGACAGGGAGCGCCTACGAGCAGTACTTC
CASGVRTGSAYEQYF
>TRBV10-3|few|TRBJ1-4|.
TGTGCCAGCTCTAACGGCCCTTACAGGGCAAATGAAAAACTGTTTTTT
CASSNGPYRANEKLFF
>TRBV5-4|few|TRBJ1-6|TRBD1
TGTGCCAGCAGCTTTTACAGGGGGCGCGCAGACAATTCACCCCTCCACTTT
CASSFYRGRADNSPLHF